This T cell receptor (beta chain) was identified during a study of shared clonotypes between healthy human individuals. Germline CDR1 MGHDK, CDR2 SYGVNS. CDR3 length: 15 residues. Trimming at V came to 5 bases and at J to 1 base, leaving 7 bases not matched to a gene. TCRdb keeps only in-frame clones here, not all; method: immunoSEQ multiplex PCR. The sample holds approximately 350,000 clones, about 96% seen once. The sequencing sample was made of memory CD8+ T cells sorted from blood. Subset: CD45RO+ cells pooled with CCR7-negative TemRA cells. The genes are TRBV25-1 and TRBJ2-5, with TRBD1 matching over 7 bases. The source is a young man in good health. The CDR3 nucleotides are TGTGCCAGCAGTAACTCCGGGACAGTCCAAGAGACCCAGTACTTC. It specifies CASSNSGTVQETQYF.